This entry lists 16 T cell receptor beta chains sequenced from one sample in a study of OX40 agonist ivuxolimab in advanced cancers. Profiling relied on immunoSEQ multiplex PCR, and the TCRdb table lists in-frame clones only, not all of them. The table lists approximately 79,000 clones, around nine tenths of them singletons, with roughly 2.5% in the top ten. The specimen was CD4+ or CD8+ T cells sorted from blood, collected in a trial of the OX40 agonist ivuxolimab. The receptor source for this set is an adult with an advanced solid tumor such as melanoma, head and neck, liver or kidney cancer.

The rearrangement joins TRBV2 to TRBJ1-4; 8 bases line up with TRBD1. The CDR3 contains 14 residues. Germline CDR1 is SNHLY and CDR2 is FYNNEI. J was trimmed by 2 bases and V by 10 bases; bases with no gene match: 6. The CDR3, as DNA: TGTGCCACTACACAGGGGGGGACTAATGAAAAACTGTTTTTT. Residues: CATTQGGTNEKLFF.

The rearrangement links TRBV18 to TRBJ1-5; 8 nucleotides match TRBD1. J was trimmed by 7 bases and V by 6 bases; bases with no gene match: 8. Germline-derived CDR1 and CDR2 are KGHSH and LQKENI. This CDR3 spans 14 amino acids. CDR3 region: CASSLQGDGQPQHF. CDR3 bases: TGTGCCAGCTCCCTACAGGGGGACGGACAGCCCCAGCATTTT.

The chain uses TRBV11-2 and TRBJ1-1; TRBD1 is a possible D gene (6 bases). V was trimmed by 7 bases and J by 13 bases, leaving 22 bases between them. Looked up from germline, CDR1 is SGHAT and CDR2 is FQNNGV. The CDR3 extends over 13 amino acids. CDR3 amino acids: CASTSMRGGQVFF. In nucleotides, the CDR3 is TGTGCCAGCACCAGTATGCGGGGGGGCCAAGTTTTCTTT.

The chain recombines TRBV2 with TRBJ1-2; D unresolved. The CDR3 runs 16 residues. Per the germline V gene, CDR1 is SNHLY and CDR2 is FYNNEI. V was pared by 8 bases and J by 2 bases, with 21 bases between. The CDR3 nucleotides are TGTGCCAGCCTATTCGAGCACAGAGACGAGAACTATGGCTACACCTTC. It is translated as CASLFEHRDENYGYTF. Full variable domain (remainder filled in from reference TRBV2 and TRBJ1-2): EPEVTQTPSHQVTQMGQEVILRCVPISNHLYFYWYRQILGQKVEFLVSFYNNEISEKSEIFDDQFSVERPDGSNFTLKIRSTKLEDSAMYFCASLFEHRDENYGYTFGSGTRLTVV.

J is TRBJ2-4 and V is TRBV19; TRBD2 might be the D (6 bases). The V and J ends lost 3 bases and 0 bases respectively, with 15 bases between them. From germline, CDR1 is LNHDA and CDR2 SQIVND (reference sequence). CDR3 length: 17 residues. The CDR3 nucleotides are TGTGCCAGTAGTATCAACCGGGGGTCAAAAGCCAAAAACATTCAGTACTTC. This gives the protein CASSINRGSKAKNIQYF.

The chain combines TRBV11-2 with TRBJ2-7; 9 nucleotides align to TRBD2. Germline CDR1 and CDR2: SGHAT and FQNNGV. This CDR3 comprises 15 residues. The trim removed 2 bases at V and 5 bases at J, leaving 7 bases unmatched. The CDR3 loop reads CASSLRSGGKNEQYV. DNA of the CDR3: TGTGCCAGCAGCTTACGGAGCGGGGGGAAGAACGAGCAGTACGTC.

The gene calls are TRBV7-2 and TRBJ1-1; weak D call: TRBD1 (6 bases). V lost 3 bases to trimming and J lost 7 bases, with 12 bases between them. CDR3 size: 13 residues. CDR1 and CDR2 from the germline V gene are SGHTA and FQGNSA. The chain's CDR3 is CASSFRQEGEAFF. In nucleotides, the CDR3 is TGTGCCAGCAGCTTTCGACAGGAGGGTGAAGCTTTCTTT.

The V and J genes are TRBV18 and TRBJ1-2; 9 bases fit TRBD1. Germline CDR1 and CDR2: KGHSH and LQKENI. The J segment lost 4 bases and the V segment lost 4 bases, leaving 4 bases of the junction unmatched. The CDR3 spans 14 residues. DNA for the CDR3: TGTGCCAGCTCACAGACAGGGGGTGGCTATGGCTACACCTTC. Protein: CASSQTGGGYGYTF.

CDR3 in DNA: TGTGCCAGCAGGCTTATGGAGACCCAGTACTTC. Residues: CASRLMETQYF. The rearrangement links TRBV7-2 to TRBJ2-5; D gene ambiguous. CDR3 size: 11 residues. CDR1 SGHTA and CDR2 FQGNSA come from the germline V gene. V was trimmed by 6 bases and J by 5 bases, leaving 7 bases between them.

The gene calls are TRBV7-2 and TRBJ2-3, with D unclear. Germline V gives CDR1 SGHTA, CDR2 FQGNSA. V dropped 1 base and J dropped 1 base, with 12 bases sitting between them. The CDR3 extends over 16 amino acids. The CDR3 sequence is CASSLGARSGTDTQYF. CDR3 nucleotides: TGTGCCAGCAGCTTAGGTGCCAGGAGCGGCACAGATACGCAGTATTTT. Supplemented by reference TRBV7-2 and TRBJ2-3, the full variable domain reads GAGVSQSPSNKVTEKGKDVELRCDPISGHTALYWYRQSLGQGLEFLIYFQGNSAPDKSGLPSDRFSAERTGGSVSTLTIQRTQQEDSAVYLCASSLGARSGTDTQYFGPGTRLTVL.

The chain combines TRBV7-3 with TRBJ1-1; D is possibly TRBD1 (5 bases). From germline, CDR1 is SGHTA and CDR2 FQGTGA. The CDR3 length is 14 residues. Between the trimmed V and J ends, which lost 6 bases and 1 base, there was a span of 12 bases. The CDR3 coding sequence is TGTGCCAGCAGACCCCGGGGGACGAACACTGAAGCTTTCTTT. Protein product: CASRPRGTNTEAFF. Variable domain in full (rest from reference TRBV7-3 and TRBJ1-1): GAGVSQTPSNKVTEKGKYVELRCDPISGHTALYWYRQSLGQGPEFLIYFQGTGAADDSGLPNDRFFAVRPEGSVSTLKIQRTERGDSAVYLCASRPRGTNTEAFFGQGTRLTVV.

This clone was found a few times. The chain has TRBV10-3 and TRBJ2-7; D unclear. The CDR3 is 15 residues long. Looked up from germline, CDR1 is ENHRY and CDR2 is SYGVKD. The V end was cut by 0 bases, the J end by 7 bases, with 16 bases between. CDR3 sequence: CAISESTRALDEQYF. CDR3 bases: TGTGCCATCAGTGAGTCGACTCGGGCGCTGGATGAGCAGTACTTC.

The chain links TRBV2 to TRBJ2-5; D remains ambiguous. The CDR3 is 13 residues long. Germline V lookup: CDR1 SNHLY, CDR2 FYNNEI. Trimming took off 3 bases at V and 6 bases at J, with 11 bases between the two ends. CDR3 bases: TGTGCCAGCAGTGATGTACGGAAGCAGACCCAGTACTTC. This gives the protein CASSDVRKQTQYF. The variable domain in full, completed from reference TRBV2 and TRBJ2-5, reads EPEVTQTPSHQVTQMGQEVILRCVPISNHLYFYWYRQILGQKVEFLVSFYNNEISEKSEIFDDQFSVERPDGSNFTLKIRSTKLEDSAMYFCASSDVRKQTQYFGPGTRLLVL.

In its sample, this clone was seen a few times. J is TRBJ2-7 and V is TRBV30; D perhaps matches TRBD1 (5 bases). Germline V gene data show CDR1 as GTSNPN and CDR2 as SVGIG (reference sequence). The CDR3 length is 11 residues. Trimming removed 5 bases from V and 7 bases from J, with 12 bases in between. The CDR3: CAWAQQDEQYF. The CDR3, as DNA: TGTGCCTGGGCCCAACAGGATGAGCAGTACTTC.

The chain employs TRBV6-5 and TRBJ2-3, with D tentatively TRBD1 (6 bases). The V gene lost 7 bases and the J gene lost 0 bases, with 11 bases spanning the gap. Germline assignment: CDR1 MNHEY and CDR2 SVGAGI. This CDR3 comprises 14 residues. CDR3 coding DNA: TGTGCCAGCAAGATGGGGGCAAGCACAGATACGCAGTATTTT. It yields the protein CASKMGASTDTQYF.

The chain joins TRBV9 to TRBJ2-5; 8 bases agree with TRBD1. This CDR3 is built from 14 residues. The V gene end was trimmed by 1 base and the J gene end by 5 bases; junction bases not matched to a gene: 4. Per germline, CDR1 SGDLS and CDR2 YYNGEE. CDR3 in amino acids: CASSVQGAWETQYF. In DNA, the CDR3 is TGTGCCAGCAGCGTACAGGGGGCGTGGGAGACCCAGTACTTC.